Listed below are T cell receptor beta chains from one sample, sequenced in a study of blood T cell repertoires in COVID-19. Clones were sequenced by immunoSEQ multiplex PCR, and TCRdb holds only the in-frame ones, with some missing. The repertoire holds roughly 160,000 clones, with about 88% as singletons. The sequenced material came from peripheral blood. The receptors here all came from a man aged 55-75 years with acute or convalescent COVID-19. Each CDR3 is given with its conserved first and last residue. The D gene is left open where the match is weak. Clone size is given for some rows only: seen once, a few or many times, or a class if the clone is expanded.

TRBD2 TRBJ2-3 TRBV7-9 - CASSLAGGRTDTQYF TGTGCCAGCAGCTTGGCGGGGGGTCGCACAGATACGCAGTATTTT
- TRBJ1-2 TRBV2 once CASSKGVAGYTF TGTGCCAGCAGCAAGGGGGTAGCGGGCTACACCTTC
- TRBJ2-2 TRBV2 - CASSDGASANTGELFF TGTGCCAGCAGTGACGGAGCCTCCGCGAACACCGGGGAGCTGTTTTTT
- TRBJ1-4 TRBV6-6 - CASSYSGLNEKLFF TGTGCCAGCAGTTACTCGGGCCTTAATGAAAAACTGTTTTTT
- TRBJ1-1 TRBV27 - CASSLSDMRTEAFF TGTGCCAGCAGTTTATCCGATATGAGGACTGAAGCTTTCTTT
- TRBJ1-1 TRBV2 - CASSEGAGPTEAFF TGTGCCAGCAGTGAAGGGGCAGGGCCCACTGAAGCTTTCTTT
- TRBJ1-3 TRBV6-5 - CASSFSHSGNTIYF TGTGCCAGCAGTTTCTCCCACTCTGGAAACACCATATATTTT
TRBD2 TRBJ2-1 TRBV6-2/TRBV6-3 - CASSYAGTSVPNEQFF TGTGCCAGCAGTTACGCCGGGACTAGCGTACCCAATGAGCAGTTCTTC
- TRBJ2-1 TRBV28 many CASSLSGADNEQFF TGTGCCAGCAGTTTATCGGGAGCCGACAATGAGCAGTTCTTC
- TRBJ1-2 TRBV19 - CASSMSPGNYGYTF TGTGCCAGTAGTATGTCGCCAGGGAACTATGGCTACACCTTC
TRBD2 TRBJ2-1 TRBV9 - CASSVGTSGVGEQFF TGTGCCAGCAGCGTAGGTACTAGCGGGGTCGGTGAGCAGTTCTTC
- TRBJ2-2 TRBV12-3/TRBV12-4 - CASSLNPTGELFF TGTGCCAGCAGTTTAAATCCAACCGGGGAGCTGTTTTTT
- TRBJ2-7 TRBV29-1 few CSTRKGAYEQYF TGCAGCACCCGAAAGGGAGCCTACGAGCAGTACTTC
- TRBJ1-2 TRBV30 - CAWTEGTNNYGYTF TGTGCCTGGACCGAAGGGACTAATAACTATGGCTACACCTTC